These T cell receptor beta chains were read from a single sample in a study of response to subunit inactivated influenza vaccine. TCRdb ran MiXCR on the RT-PCR reads and lists one entry per CDR3 protein. The sample comprises about 480,000 distinct CDR3 sequences, roughly 9.8% of which are singletons, and approximately 12% rests with the top ten. Sequenced material: PBMCs from blood, taken roughly 46 days after vaccination. The receptor source for this set is a man aged 45-65 years who received an inactivated influenza vaccine. Each CDR3 is given with its conserved first and last residue. D genes are given only for firm matches. Size is omitted from some rows. Given values are once, few, many or a class for expanded clones.

TRBJ2-1,TRBD2,once,TRBV30,TGTGCCTGGAGTTTCACCGGGACTAGCGGGAGTGTGCAGTTCTTC,CAWSFTGTSGSVQFF
TRBJ2-6,NA,few,TRBV7-6,TGTGCCAGCAGCTTAGCGGGCAGATCTGGGGCCAACGTCCTGACTTTC,CASSLAGRSGANVLTF
TRBJ2-2,TRBD2,NA,TRBV6-1,TGTGCCAGCCGTGGAGCGGGAATCACCGGGGAGCTGTTTTTT,CASRGAGITGELFF
TRBJ1-3,TRBD1,few,TRBV7-2,TGTGCCAGCAGCCTCGGACAGGCTTTCCACTCTGGAAACACCATATATTTT,CASSLGQAFHSGNTIYF
TRBJ2-3,TRBD1,NA,TRBV6-2/TRBV6-3,TGTGCCAGCAGCAACAGGGGGTTGGACTCGTCAGATACGCAGTATTTT,CASSNRGLDSSDTQYF
TRBJ2-1,NA,NA,TRBV7-2,TGTGCCAGCAGCCCGAGGTGGGGGCTAGCGGTCAATGAGCAGTTCTTC,CASSPRWGLAVNEQFF
TRBJ2-5,NA,few,TRBV7-9,TGTGCCAGCAGCGCAGGGTCAGAGACCCAGTACTTC,CASSAGSETQYF
TRBJ1-2,NA,NA,TRBV6-2/TRBV6-3,TGTGCCAGCAGTTACTCGACGACAGCATATGGCTACACCTTC,CASSYSTTAYGYTF
TRBJ2-1,TRBD2,NA,TRBV28,TGTGCCAGCAGCCTCCCGAGCGGGAACAATGAGCAGTTCTTC,CASSLPSGNNEQFF
TRBJ1-1,NA,NA,TRBV4-1,TGCGCCAGCAGCCAAGAAGTGGGTATTTCGATGAACACTGAAGCTTTCTTT,CASSQEVGISMNTEAFF
TRBJ2-7,TRBD2,few,TRBV12-3/TRBV12-4,TGTGCCAGCAGTTTAGTTTTACGCTATCAGACTGCTCGGCACGGGGGGTCCTACGAGCAGTACTTC,CASSLVLRYQTARHGGSYEQYF
TRBJ2-7,TRBD2,NA,TRBV15,TGTGCCACCAGCAACGGGCGGGAGGGAGGAGAGCAGTACTTC,CATSNGREGGEQYF
TRBJ2-5,NA,NA,TRBV7-2,TGTGCCAGCAGCCCCTGGGGGGGCTCCCCTCTGCAAGAGACCCAGTACTTC,CASSPWGGSPLQETQYF
TRBJ2-7,NA,NA,TRBV11-2,TGTGCCAGCAGCTTAGTAGTTCAGCAGTACTTC,CASSLVVQQYF
TRBJ2-7,NA,few,TRBV20-1,TGCAGTGCTATGGGAGATAGGGGGGTTTACGAGCAGTACTTC,CSAMGDRGVYEQYF
TRBJ2-1,NA,many,TRBV5-1,TGCGCCAGCAGCTTGATGTTAGATGAGCAGTTCTTC,CASSLMLDEQFF